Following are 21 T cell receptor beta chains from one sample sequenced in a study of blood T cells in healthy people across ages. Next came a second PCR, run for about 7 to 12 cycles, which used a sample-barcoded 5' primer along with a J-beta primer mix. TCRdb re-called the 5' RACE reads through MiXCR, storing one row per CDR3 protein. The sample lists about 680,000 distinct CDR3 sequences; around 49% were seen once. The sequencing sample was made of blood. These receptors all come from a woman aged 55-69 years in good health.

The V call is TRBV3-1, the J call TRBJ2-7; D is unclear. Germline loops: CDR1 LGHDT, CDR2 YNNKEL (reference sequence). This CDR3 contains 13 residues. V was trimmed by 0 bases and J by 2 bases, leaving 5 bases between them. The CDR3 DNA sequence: TGTGCCAGCAGCCAAGAAGTCACCTACGAGCAGTACTTC. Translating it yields CASSQEVTYEQYF.

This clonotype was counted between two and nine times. This CDR3 reads CATGPTGADIQYF. The CDR3 nucleotides are TGTGCCACCGGCCCGACAGGGGCCGACATTCAGTACTTC. The rearrangement joins TRBV24-1 to TRBJ2-4, with TRBD1 matching 8 bases. The CDR3 covers 13 residues. Trimming took 9 bases from V and 8 from J; bases not matched to a gene: 8. Germline lookup yields CDR1 KGHDR and CDR2 SFDVKD.

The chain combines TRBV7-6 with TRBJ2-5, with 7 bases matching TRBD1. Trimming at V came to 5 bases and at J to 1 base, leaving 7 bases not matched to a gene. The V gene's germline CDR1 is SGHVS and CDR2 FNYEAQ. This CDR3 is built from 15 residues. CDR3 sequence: CASSRRTGPQETQYF. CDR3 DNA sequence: TGTGCCAGCAGCCGGCGGACAGGACCCCAAGAGACCCAGTACTTC.

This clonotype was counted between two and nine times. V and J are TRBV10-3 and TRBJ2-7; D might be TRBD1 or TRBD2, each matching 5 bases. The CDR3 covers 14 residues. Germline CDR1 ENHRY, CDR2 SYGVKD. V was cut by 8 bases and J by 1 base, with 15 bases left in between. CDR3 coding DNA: TGTGCCATCGGCGCCGGGACGGCATCCTACGAGCAGTACTTC. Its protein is CAIGAGTASYEQYF.

CDR3 in amino acids: CASYRSGYEYEQYF. The CDR3 nucleotides are TGTGCCAGTTACCGGTCCGGTTATGAGTACGAGCAGTACTTC. The rearrangement uses TRBV27 and TRBJ2-7; D not resolved. Trimming took 9 bases from V and 4 from J, leaving 19 bases between them. The CDR3 has 14 residues. Germline CDR1 and CDR2: MNHEY and SMNVEV (reference sequence).

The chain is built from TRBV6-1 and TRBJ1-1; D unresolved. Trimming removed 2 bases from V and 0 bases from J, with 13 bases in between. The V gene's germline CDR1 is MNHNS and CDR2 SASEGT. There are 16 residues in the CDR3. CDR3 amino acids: CASSEHLAGLNTEAFF. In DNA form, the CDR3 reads TGTGCCAGCAGTGAACATCTGGCGGGCCTGAACACTGAAGCTTTCTTT.

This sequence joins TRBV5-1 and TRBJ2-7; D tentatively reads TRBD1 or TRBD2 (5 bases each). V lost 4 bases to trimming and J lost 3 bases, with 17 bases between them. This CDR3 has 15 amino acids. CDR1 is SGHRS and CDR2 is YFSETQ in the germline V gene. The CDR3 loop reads CASSPGTEPSYEQYF. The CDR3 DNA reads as TGCGCCAGCAGCCCGGGGACGGAACCAAGCTACGAGCAGTACTTC.

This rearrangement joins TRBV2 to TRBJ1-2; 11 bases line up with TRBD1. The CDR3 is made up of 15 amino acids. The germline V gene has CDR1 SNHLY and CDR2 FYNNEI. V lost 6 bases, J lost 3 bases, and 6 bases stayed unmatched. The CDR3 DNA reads TGTGCCAGCAGCCCTCGGACAGGGGGCGACTATGGCTACACCTTC. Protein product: CASSPRTGGDYGYTF.

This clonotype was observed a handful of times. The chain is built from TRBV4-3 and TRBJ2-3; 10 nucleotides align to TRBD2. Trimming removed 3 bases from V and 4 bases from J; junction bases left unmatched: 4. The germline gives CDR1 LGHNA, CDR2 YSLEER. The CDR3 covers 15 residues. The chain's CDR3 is CASSQTSGQADTQYF. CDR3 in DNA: TGCGCCAGCAGCCAGACTAGCGGGCAGGCAGATACGCAGTATTTT.

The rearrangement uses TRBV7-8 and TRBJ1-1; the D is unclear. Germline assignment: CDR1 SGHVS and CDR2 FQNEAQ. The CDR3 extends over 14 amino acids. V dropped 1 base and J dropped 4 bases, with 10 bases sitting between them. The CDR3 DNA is TGTGCCAGCAGCTTAGGAGTAGGGCCCACTGAAGCTTTCTTT. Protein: CASSLGVGPTEAFF.

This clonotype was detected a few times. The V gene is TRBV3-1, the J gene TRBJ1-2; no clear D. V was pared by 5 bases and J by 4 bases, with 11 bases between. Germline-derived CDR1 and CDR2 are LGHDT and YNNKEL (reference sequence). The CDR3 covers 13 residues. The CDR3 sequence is CASSAQEVYGYTF. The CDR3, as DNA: TGTGCCAGCAGCGCTCAGGAGGTCTATGGCTACACCTTC.

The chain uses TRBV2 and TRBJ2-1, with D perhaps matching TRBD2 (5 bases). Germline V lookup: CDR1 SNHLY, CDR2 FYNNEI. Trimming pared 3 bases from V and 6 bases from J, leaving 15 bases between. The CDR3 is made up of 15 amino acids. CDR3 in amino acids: CASSELATVSNEQFF. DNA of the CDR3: TGTGCCAGCAGTGAGCTAGCAACGGTCAGCAATGAGCAGTTCTTC.

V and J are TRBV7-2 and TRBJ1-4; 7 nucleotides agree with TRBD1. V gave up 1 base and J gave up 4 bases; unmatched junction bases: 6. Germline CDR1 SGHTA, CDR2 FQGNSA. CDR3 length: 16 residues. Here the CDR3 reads CASSLGQGKLNEKLFF. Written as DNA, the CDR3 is TGTGCCAGCAGCTTAGGACAGGGAAAACTTAATGAAAAACTGTTTTTT. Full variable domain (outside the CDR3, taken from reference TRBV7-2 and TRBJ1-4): GAGVSQSPSNKVTEKGKDVELRCDPISGHTALYWYRQSLGQGLEFLIYFQGNSAPDKSGLPSDRFSAERTGGSVSTLTIQRTQQEDSAVYLCASSLGQGKLNEKLFFGSGTQLSVL.

CDR3 DNA: TGCGCCAGCAGCTTGTTCAGGGCGGACACTGAAGCTTTCTTT. This encodes CASSLFRADTEAFF. V and J are TRBV5-1 and TRBJ1-1, with a weak D call TRBD1 (5 bases). Trimming left V 1 base short and J 3 bases short, with 10 bases between. Germline V gives CDR1 SGHRS, CDR2 YFSETQ. CDR3 length equals 14 residues. Drawing the rest from reference TRBV5-1 and TRBJ1-1, the complete variable domain is KAGVTQTPRYLIKTRGQQVTLSCSPISGHRSVSWYQQTPGQGLQFLFEYFSETQRNKGNFPGRFSGRQFSNSRSEMNVSTLELGDSALYLCASSLFRADTEAFFGQGTRLTVV.

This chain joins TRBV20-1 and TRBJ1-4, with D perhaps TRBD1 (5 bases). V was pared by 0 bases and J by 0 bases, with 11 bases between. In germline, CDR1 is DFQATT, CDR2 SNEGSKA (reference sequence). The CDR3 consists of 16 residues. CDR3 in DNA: TGCAGTGCTAGAGATCGAGGACACGCAACTAATGAAAAACTGTTTTTT. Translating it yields CSARDRGHATNEKLFF.

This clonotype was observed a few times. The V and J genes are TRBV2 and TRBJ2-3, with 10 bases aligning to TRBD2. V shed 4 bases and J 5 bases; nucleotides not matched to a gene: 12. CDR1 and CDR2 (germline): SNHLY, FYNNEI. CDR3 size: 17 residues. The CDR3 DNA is TGTGCCAGCAGTGCTTCCGGGACTAGCGTTTCACGAGATACGCAGTATTTT. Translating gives CASSASGTSVSRDTQYF.

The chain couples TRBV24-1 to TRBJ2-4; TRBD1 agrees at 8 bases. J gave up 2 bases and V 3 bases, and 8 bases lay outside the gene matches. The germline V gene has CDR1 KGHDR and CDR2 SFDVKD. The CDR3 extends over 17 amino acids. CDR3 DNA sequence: TGTGCCACCAGTGATCTGACCGGGACAGGCCCCAAAAACATTCAGTACTTC. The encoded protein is CATSDLTGTGPKNIQYF.

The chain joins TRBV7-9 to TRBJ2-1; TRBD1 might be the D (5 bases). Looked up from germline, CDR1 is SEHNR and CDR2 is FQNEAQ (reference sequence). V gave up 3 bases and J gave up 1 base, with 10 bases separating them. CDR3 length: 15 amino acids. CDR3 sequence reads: CASSFDWTSYNEQFF. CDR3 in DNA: TGTGCCAGCAGCTTCGACTGGACATCCTACAATGAGCAGTTCTTC.

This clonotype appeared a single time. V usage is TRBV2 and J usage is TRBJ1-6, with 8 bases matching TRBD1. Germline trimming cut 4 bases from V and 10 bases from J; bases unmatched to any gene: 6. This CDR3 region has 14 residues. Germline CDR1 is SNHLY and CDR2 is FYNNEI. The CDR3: CASSVDRANSPLHF. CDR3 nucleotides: TGTGCCAGCAGTGTGGACAGGGCTAACTCACCCCTCCACTTT.

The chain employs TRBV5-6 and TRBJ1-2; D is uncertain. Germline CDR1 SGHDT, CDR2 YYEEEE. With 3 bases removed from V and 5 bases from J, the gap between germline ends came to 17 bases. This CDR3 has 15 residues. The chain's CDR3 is CASSSPGSAKYGYTF. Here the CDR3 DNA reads TGTGCCAGCAGCTCCCCCGGGTCGGCGAAATATGGCTACACCTTC.

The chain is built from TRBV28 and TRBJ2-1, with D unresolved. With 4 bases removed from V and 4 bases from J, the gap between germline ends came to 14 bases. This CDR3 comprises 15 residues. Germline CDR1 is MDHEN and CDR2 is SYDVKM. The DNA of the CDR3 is TGTGCCAGCAGTTCCCTCGGTTCTCGTTACAATGAGCAGTTCTTC. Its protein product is CASSSLGSRYNEQFF.